The sequence of this T cell receptor (beta chain) was determined in a study of T cell responses to AZD1222 COVID-19 vaccine. With 4 bases removed from V and 7 bases from J, the gap between germline ends came to 16 bases. CDR3 length: 14 amino acids. Germline loops: CDR1 MNHEY, CDR2 SVGEGT. TCRdb's table, derived via immunoSEQ multiplex PCR, lists solely in-frame clones and lacks some. Of about 120,000 clones in the sample, approximately 83% were seen once. The V and J genes are TRBV6-2 or TRBV6-3 and TRBJ1-2, with D unclear. The sequences come from peripheral blood, collected on day 0 of AZD1222 vaccination. This TCR was sampled from an adult in good health. The CDR3 DNA is TGTGCCAGCAGTTTTCACCAGACCCGGCCTGGCTACACCTTC. Protein product: CASSFHQTRPGYTF.